This T cell receptor (beta chain) was documented in a study of graft-versus-host responses after intestinal transplantation (dated by TCRdb to the early 2020s). Regarding the research as a whole: The transplants that recipients received were multivisceral, liver-intestinal, or isolated intestinal. Anti-thymocyte globulin induction was given to all recipients, followed by maintenance tacrolimus and steroids for 2 to 3 years. Bulk TCR-beta CDR3 sequencing was used to track graft-versus-host and host-versus-graft alloreactive T cell clones in the graft, circulation and bone marrow after intestinal transplantation. Alloreactive clones were identified by sequencing pre-transplant mixed lymphocyte reaction products and comparing them with unstimulated pre-transplant donor and recipient T cells. Of the 20 to 30 intestinal transplant recipients enrolled in the cohort, one of whom was a retransplant, a few patients without pretransplant specimens were excluded. Donor T cell macrochimerism was defined as a peak of at least 4% donor T cells among recipient peripheral blood mononuclear cells. Rather than going through the commercial service, samples from a few later patients were sequenced in-house on an Illumina MiSeq and processed with MiXCR.

As for this clone: No much larger clone exists at a distance of one base, and base qualities are not known.

Libraries came from the immunoSEQ multiplex PCR assay. For most patients, genomic DNA was isolated using the Qiagen DNeasy Blood and Tissue Kit and was shipped frozen to Adaptive Biotechnologies for TCR sequencing. For most patients, high-throughput TCR-beta CDR3 sequencing of genomic DNA was performed by Adaptive Biotechnologies. On the study's bioinformatics: TCR sequencing data were retrieved from Adaptive's ImmunoSEQ software for around 18 patients, whereas three other patients were processed with MiXCR and VDJtools. CD4 versus CD8 sorting errors were corrected by removing sequences found in both subsets at a frequency ratio below 5:1. CDR3 nucleotide sequences shared between donor and recipient were removed because the origin of such sequences could not be assigned. Alloreactive clones required at least 2-fold expansion over unstimulated cells and minimum CFSE-low frequency of 0.002% (template counts) or 0.001% (read counts). Clones detected in sequenced pre-transplant spleen, lymph node, or MLR CFSE-low populations of the donor or recipient were defined as mappable. Cumulative frequency of alloreactive clones was calculated as a percentage of all sequences weighted by copy number. Entries here come from immuneACCESS through TCRdb and include only in-frame sequences with V and J called. Some clones fail to appear in such tables; in the studies checked, an unresolved V gene covers under half of the shortfall, and the cause of the remainder is unknown. D and trimming come from the DNA, and the V and J calls and clone size come from that table. The sample has about 23,000 clones on record, around two fifths of them singletons. Of the sample, over 1.1% falls within the top ten clones.

CDR1 and CDR2 (MNHEY, SMNVEV) derive from the germline V gene (reference sequence). Inclusive of the bounding cysteine and phenylalanine, the CDR3 is 15 residues long. Only CDR3 DNA is held: 45 bases, read in frame from base 1. After removal of 8 bases from V and 6 bases from J, the junction retains 8 bases not matched to a gene. In light of the paper, this sample's time point label describes: cells obtained before transplantation from donor or recipient. Mixed lymphocyte reactions plated around 200,000 CFSE-labeled pre-transplant responders with around 200,000 irradiated violet-dye-labeled stimulators and were cultured for roughly 6 days. Proliferating CD3+CD4+CFSE-low and CD3+CD8+CFSE-low responder cells were FACS-sorted on a BD Influx sorter after the mixed lymphocyte reaction. On the study overall, not on this receptor specifically: Patients with donor T cell macrochimerism had high GvH to HvG T cell clonal ratios in their allografts. Early after transplant, declines in HvG clones were associated with peak levels of circulating GvH clones. GvH clones turned up in recipient bone marrow, with some appearing earlier in ileal mucosa or blood, a pattern consistent with an intestinal mucosal origin. The relatively low number and heterogeneity of intestinal transplant patients limited the conclusions.

The chain couples TRBV27 to TRBJ2-2, and TRBD2 matches 11 of the central bases. This clonotype originated in a human patient who was an organ donor for intestinal transplantation. The source material was alloreactive CD8+ T cells from a mixed lymphocyte reaction culture, sampled before transplantation. The sample's cell subset or site label, decoded: CFSE-low proliferating T cells sorted from roughly six-day pre-transplant mixed lymphocyte reaction (GvH or HvG direction). The CDR3 loop reads CASAGVAGGSGELFF. The nucleotide sequence reads TGTGCCAGCGCCGGGGTAGCGGGAGGGTCCGGGGAGCTGTTTTTT.